This TCR beta chain was captured in a study of post-analysis software for immune sequencing data. Study observations and caveats: Clustering by F measure revealed strong co-clustering among samples prepared together in one batch.

This clonotype was picked up a small number of times. The antigen is undetermined. Included in the TCR beta cDNA libraries were unique molecular identifiers. Input amounts of about 0.95 to 10 million T cells were used. These gave 500,000 or so cDNA molecules, so each molecule approximated one T cell. One entry per CDR3 protein, called by TCRdb with MiXCR from the PCR reads. The table has about 800,000 distinct CDR3 sequences, 30% seen once. The sequence was collected from a girl aged 10-17 years with multiple sclerosis. Material for sequencing was blood.

The CDR3 coding sequence is TGTGCCAGCAGCCCGGTTCGGGGCTACACCTTC. Protein: CASSPVRGYTF. The chain combines TRBV9 with TRBJ1-2; D is unclear. The CDR3 loop spans 11 amino acids. V lost 4 bases, J lost 8 bases, and 9 bases lay in between. Germline V gives CDR1 SGDLS, CDR2 YYNGEE. Filled out from reference TRBV9 and TRBJ1-2, the complete variable domain reads DSGVTQTPKHLITATGQRVTLRCSPRSGDLSVYWYQQSLDQGLQFLIQYYNGEERAKGNILERFSAQQFPDLHSELNLSSLELGDSALYFCASSPVRGYTFGSGTRLTVV.